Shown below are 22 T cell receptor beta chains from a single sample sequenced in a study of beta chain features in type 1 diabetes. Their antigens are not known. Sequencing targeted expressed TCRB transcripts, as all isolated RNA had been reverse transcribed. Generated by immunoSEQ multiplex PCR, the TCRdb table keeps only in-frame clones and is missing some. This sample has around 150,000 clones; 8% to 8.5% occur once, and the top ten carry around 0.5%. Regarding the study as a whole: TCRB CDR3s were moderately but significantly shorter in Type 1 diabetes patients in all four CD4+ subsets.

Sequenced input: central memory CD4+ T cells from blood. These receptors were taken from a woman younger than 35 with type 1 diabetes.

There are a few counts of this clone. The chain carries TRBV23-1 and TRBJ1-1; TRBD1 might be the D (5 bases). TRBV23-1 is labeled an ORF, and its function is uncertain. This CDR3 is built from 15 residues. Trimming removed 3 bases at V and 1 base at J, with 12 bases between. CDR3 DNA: TGCGCCAGCAGTCACAAACAGGAGACGAACACTGAAGCTTTCTTT. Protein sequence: CASSHKQETNTEAFF.

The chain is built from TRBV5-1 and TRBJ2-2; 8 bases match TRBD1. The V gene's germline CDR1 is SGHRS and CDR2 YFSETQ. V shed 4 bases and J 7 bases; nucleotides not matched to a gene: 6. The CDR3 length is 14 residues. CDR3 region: CASSPDREDGELFF. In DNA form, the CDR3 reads TGCGCCAGCAGCCCGGACAGGGAGGACGGGGAGCTGTTTTTT.

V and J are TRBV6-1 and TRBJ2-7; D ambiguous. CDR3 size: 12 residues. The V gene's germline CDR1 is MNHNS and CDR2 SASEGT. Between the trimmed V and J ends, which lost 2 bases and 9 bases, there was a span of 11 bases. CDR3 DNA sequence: TGTGCCAGCAGTGAAACTCCTACGAGGCAGTACTTC. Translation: CASSETPTRQYF.

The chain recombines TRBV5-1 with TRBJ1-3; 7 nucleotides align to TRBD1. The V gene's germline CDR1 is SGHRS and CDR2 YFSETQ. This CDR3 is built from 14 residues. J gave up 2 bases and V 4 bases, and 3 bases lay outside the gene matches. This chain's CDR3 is CASSPGTAGNTIYF. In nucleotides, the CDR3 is TGCGCCAGCAGCCCCGGGACAGCTGGAAACACCATATATTTT. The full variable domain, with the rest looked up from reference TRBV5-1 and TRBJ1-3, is KAGVTQTPRYLIKTRGQQVTLSCSPISGHRSVSWYQQTPGQGLQFLFEYFSETQRNKGNFPGRFSGRQFSNSRSEMNVSTLELGDSALYLCASSPGTAGNTIYFGEGSWLTVV.

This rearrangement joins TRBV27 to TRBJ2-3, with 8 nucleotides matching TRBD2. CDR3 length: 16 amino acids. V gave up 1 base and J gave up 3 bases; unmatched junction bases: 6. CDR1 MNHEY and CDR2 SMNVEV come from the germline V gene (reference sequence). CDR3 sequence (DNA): TGTGCCAGCAGTTTATACTTAGCGGGGCGTACAGATACGCAGTATTTT. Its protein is CASSLYLAGRTDTQYF.

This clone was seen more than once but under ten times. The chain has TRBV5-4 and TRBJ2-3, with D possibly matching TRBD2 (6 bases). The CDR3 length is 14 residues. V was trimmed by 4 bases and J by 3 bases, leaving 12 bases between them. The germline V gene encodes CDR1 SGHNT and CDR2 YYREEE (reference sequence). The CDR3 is CASSPQGGTDTQYF. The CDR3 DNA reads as TGTGCCAGCAGCCCCCAGGGAGGAACAGATACGCAGTATTTT.

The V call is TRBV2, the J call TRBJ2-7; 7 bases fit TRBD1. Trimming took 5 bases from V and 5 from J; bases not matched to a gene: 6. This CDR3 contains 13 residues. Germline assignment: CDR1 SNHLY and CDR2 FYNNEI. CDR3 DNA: TGTGCCAGCAGTCCTGGACAGGTCAACGAGCAGTACTTC. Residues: CASSPGQVNEQYF.

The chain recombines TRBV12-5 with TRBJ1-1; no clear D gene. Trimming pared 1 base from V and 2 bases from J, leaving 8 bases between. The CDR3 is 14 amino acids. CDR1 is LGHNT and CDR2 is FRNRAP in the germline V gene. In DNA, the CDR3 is TGTGCTAGTGGTTTGGAGGCGGTCAACACTGAAGCTTTCTTT. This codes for CASGLEAVNTEAFF.

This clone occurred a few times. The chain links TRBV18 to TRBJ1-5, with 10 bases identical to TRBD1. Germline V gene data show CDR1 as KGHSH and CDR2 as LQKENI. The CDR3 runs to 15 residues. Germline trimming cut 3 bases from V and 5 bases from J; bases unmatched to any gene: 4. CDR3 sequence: CASSPTGTGDQPQHF. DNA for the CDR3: TGTGCCAGCTCACCCACCGGGACAGGGGATCAGCCCCAGCATTTT.

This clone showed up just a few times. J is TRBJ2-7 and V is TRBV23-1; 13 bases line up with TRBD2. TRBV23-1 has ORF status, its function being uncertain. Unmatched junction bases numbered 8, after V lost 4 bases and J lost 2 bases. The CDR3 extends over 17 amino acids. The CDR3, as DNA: TGCGCCAGCAGTCCCCGGACTAGCGGGAGCGAAACCTACGAGCAGTACTTC. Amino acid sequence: CASSPRTSGSETYEQYF.

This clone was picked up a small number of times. The CDR3 is CASSLGQANYGYTF. CDR3 sequence (DNA): TGTGCCAGCAGCTTAGGACAGGCAAACTATGGCTACACCTTC. The gene calls are TRBV7-9 and TRBJ1-2; weak D call: TRBD1 (6 bases). The CDR3 loop spans 14 amino acids. Trimming shortened V by 1 base and J by 2 bases, and 8 bases separated the two germline ends. In germline, CDR1 is SEHNR, CDR2 FQNEAQ (reference sequence).

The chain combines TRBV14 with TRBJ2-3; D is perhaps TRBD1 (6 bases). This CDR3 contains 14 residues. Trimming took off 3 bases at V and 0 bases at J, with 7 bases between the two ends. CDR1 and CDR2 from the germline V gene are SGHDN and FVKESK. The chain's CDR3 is CASSQQGSTDTQYF. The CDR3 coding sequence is TGTGCCAGCAGCCAGCAGGGGAGCACAGATACGCAGTATTTT. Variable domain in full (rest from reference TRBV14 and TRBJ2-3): EAGVTQFPSHSVIEKGQTVTLRCDPISGHDNLYWYRRVMGKEIKFLLHFVKESKQDESGMPNNRFLAERTGGTYSTLKVQPAELEDSGVYFCASSQQGSTDTQYFGPGTRLTVL.

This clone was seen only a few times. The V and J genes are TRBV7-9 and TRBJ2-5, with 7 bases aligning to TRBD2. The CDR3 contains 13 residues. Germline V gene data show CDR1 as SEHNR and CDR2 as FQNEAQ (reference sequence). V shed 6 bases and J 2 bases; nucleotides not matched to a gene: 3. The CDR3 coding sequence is TGTGCCAGCAGGCGGACTAGTCAAGAGACCCAGTACTTC. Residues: CASRRTSQETQYF.

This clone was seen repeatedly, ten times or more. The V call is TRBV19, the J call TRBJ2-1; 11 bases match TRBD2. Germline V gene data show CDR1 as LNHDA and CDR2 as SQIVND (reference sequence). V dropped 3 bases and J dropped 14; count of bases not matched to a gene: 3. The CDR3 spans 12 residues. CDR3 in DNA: TGTGCCAGTAGTATGACTAGCGGGGTGGAGTTCTTC. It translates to CASSMTSGVEFF.

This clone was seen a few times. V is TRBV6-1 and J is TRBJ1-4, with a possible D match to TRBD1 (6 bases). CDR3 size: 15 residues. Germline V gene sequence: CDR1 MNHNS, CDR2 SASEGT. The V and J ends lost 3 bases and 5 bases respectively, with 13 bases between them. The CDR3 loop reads CASSDPAGANEKLFF. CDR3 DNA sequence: TGTGCCAGCAGTGACCCGGCAGGGGCGAATGAAAAACTGTTTTTT.

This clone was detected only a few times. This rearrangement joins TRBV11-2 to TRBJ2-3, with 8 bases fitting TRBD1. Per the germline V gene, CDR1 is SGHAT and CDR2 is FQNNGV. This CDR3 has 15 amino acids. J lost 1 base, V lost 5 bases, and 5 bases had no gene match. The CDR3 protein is CASSVGQGGTDTQYF. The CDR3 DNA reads TGTGCCAGCAGCGTCGGACAGGGAGGCACAGATACGCAGTATTTT. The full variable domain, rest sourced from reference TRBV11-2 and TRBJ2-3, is EAGVAQSPRYKIIEKRQSVAFWCNPISGHATLYWYQQILGQGPKLLIQFQNNGVVDDSQLPKDRFSAERLKGVDSTLKIQPAKLEDSAVYLCASSVGQGGTDTQYFGPGTRLTVL.

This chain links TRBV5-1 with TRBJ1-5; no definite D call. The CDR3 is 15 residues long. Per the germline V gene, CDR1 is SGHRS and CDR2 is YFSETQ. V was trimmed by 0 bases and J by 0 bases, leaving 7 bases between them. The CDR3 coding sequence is TGCGCCAGCAGCTTGGGCGAGAATAGCAATCAGCCCCAGCATTTT. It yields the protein CASSLGENSNQPQHF. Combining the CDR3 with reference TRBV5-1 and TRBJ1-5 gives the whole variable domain KAGVTQTPRYLIKTRGQQVTLSCSPISGHRSVSWYQQTPGQGLQFLFEYFSETQRNKGNFPGRFSGRQFSNSRSEMNVSTLELGDSALYLCASSLGENSNQPQHFGDGTRLSIL.

The CDR3 reads CASTGAASTDTQYF. The CDR3 coding sequence is TGTGCCAGCACCGGAGCGGCGAGCACAGATACGCAGTATTTT. V and J are TRBV2 and TRBJ2-3; possibly TRBD2 for D (5 bases). Germline V gene data show CDR1 as SNHLY and CDR2 as FYNNEI. The CDR3 spans 14 residues. V shed 7 bases and J shed 0 bases, with 11 bases lying between them.

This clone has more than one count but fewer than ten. The CDR3 coding sequence is TGTGCCAGCAGTGAAACAGGGCGTCTAAACATTCAGTACTTC. It encodes CASSETGRLNIQYF. The chain uses TRBV25-1 and TRBJ2-4, with D perhaps TRBD1 (6 bases). Looked up from germline, CDR1 is MGHDK and CDR2 is SYGVNS. This CDR3 contains 14 residues. V was clipped by 2 bases and J by 6 bases, with 11 bases between them.

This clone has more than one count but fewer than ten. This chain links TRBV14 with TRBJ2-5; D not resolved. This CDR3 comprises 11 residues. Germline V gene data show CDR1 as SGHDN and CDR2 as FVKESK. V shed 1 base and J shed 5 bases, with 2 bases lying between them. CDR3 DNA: TGTGCCAGCAGCCAAGCGGAGACCCAGTACTTC. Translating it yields CASSQAETQYF.

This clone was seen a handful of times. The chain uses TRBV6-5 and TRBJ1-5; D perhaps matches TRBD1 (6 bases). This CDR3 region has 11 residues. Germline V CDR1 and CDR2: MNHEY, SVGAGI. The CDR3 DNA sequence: TGTGGTTTGAGGGGGTTTCAGCCCCAGCATTTT. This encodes CGLRGFQPQHF.

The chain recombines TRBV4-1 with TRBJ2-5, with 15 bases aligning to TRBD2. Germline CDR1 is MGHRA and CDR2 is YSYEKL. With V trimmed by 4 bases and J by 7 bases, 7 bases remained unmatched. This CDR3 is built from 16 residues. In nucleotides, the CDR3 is TGCGCCAGCAGCCCCGGGACTAGCGGGAGGATCGGGACCCAGTACTTC. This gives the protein CASSPGTSGRIGTQYF.